The sequence of this T cell receptor beta chain was determined in a study of blood T cell repertoires in COVID-19. In the study overall: The samples span acute and convalescent COVID-19 from the United States, Italy and Spain. From T cells, B-cell-depleted T cells, or PBMCs came the material, which was cDNA or gDNA.

In the authors' methods: Reference gene primer amplification gave estimated nucleated cell counts. Profiled with immunoSEQ multiplex PCR; TCRdb holds only in-frame clones, not every one. V and J calls plus clone size are reproduced from that table; the DNA served to infer D and trimming. The top ten hold roughly 18% of the sample, which has 35,000 to 40,000 clones, 70% to 90% seen once. V was pared by 5 bases and J by 3 bases, with 14 bases between. CDR3 length: 15 residues. Germline V gene lookup returns CDR1 SGHVS and CDR2 FQNEAQ. The sample taken for sequencing was peripheral blood. This chain links TRBV7-8 with TRBJ1-3, with a tentative D call TRBD1 (6 bases). The source is a man between 65 and 79 years old with acute or convalescent COVID-19. The CDR3 DNA sequence: TGTGCCAGCAGCCCCAGGGGACACGATGGAAACACCATATATTTT. Translated, it gives CASSPRGHDGNTIYF. Full variable domain (rest looked up from reference TRBV7-8 and TRBJ1-3): GAGVSQSPRYKVAKRGQDVALRCDPISGHVSLFWYQQALGQGPEFLTYFQNEAQLDKSGLPSDRFFAERPEGSVSTLKIQRTQQEDSAVYLCASSPRGHDGNTIYFGEGSWLTVV.